These 22 T cell receptor beta chains were sequenced from one sample in a study of shared clonotypes between healthy human individuals. TCRdb's table, derived via immunoSEQ multiplex PCR, lists solely in-frame clones and lacks some. The sample includes about 2.4 million clones, under 95% of them seen just once. Sequencing was performed on naive CD4+ T cells from PBMCs. Subset given: CD45RA+ positively selected. The receptors were sampled from a man between 18 and 35 years old in good health. Some clones in this sample may be carry-over from other donors' samples.

The chain carries TRBV19 and TRBJ1-5, with 8 bases lining up with TRBD1. The CDR3 runs to 15 residues. The junction had 9 bases not matched to a gene; V was cut back by 6 bases and J by 5 bases. Germline CDR1 reads LNHDA; CDR2 reads SQIVND (reference sequence). CDR3 amino acids: CASRPTGTGYQPQHF. In nucleotides, the CDR3 is TGTGCCAGTAGGCCCACCGGGACAGGTTATCAGCCCCAGCATTTT.

This rearrangement joins TRBV2 to TRBJ2-7, with D perhaps matching TRBD1 (6 bases). Germline V gives CDR1 SNHLY, CDR2 FYNNEI. This CDR3 region has 11 residues. The ends were cut back, 7 bases at V and 5 bases at J, with 9 bases in the middle. The CDR3 DNA is TGTGCCAGCACTTACAGGGACGAGCAGTACTTC. This translates into CASTYRDEQYF.

The genes are TRBV18 and TRBJ1-3; TRBD1 matches at 8 bases. The germline gives CDR1 KGHSH, CDR2 LQKENI. The V and J ends lost 3 bases and 2 bases, in that order; junction bases with no gene match: 0. The CDR3 is 14 residues long. The CDR3 loop reads CASSPTGAGNTIYF. The CDR3 nucleotides read TGTGCCAGCTCACCGACAGGGGCTGGAAACACCATATATTTT.

This chain joins TRBV7-9 and TRBJ1-1; D is ambiguous. Trimming shortened V by 4 bases and J by 0 bases, and 12 bases separated the two germline ends. The CDR3 length is 15 residues. CDR1 SEHNR and CDR2 FQNEAQ come from the germline V gene (reference sequence). CDR3: CASSYGSGLNTEAFF. CDR3 in DNA: TGTGCCAGCAGCTACGGAAGCGGCCTGAACACTGAAGCTTTCTTT.

The J gene is TRBJ1-6, the V gene TRBV25-1; tentative D call: TRBD1 (5 bases). This CDR3 has 17 residues. V lost 7 bases and J 3 bases, leaving 19 bases between the germline ends. CDR1 is MGHDK, CDR2 SYGVNS, per germline. The CDR3 DNA follows: TGTGCCAGCAACGCGAAGACAGACGCTCTCTATAATTCACCCCTCCACTTT. Its protein product is CASNAKTDALYNSPLHF.

The chain has TRBV7-3 and TRBJ2-1; 7 bases match TRBD2. Per germline, CDR1 SGHTA and CDR2 FQGTGA. This CDR3 comprises 17 residues. V lost 1 base, J lost 2 bases, and 8 bases stayed unmatched. The CDR3 DNA reads as TGTGCCAGCAGCTTAAGTTCGCGCGGGAGTGCCTACAATGAGCAGTTCTTC. This sequence encodes CASSLSSRGSAYNEQFF.

A remark on this clone: One end of the junction does not line up with germline, which may come from a read error. The V call is TRBV29-1, the J call TRBJ2-5; D gene uncertain. Per the germline V gene, CDR1 is SQVTM and CDR2 is ANQGSEA. CDR3 length: 13 residues. The CDR3 nucleotides are TGCAGCGTCGAAGCGCGTCGTCGAGAGACCCAGTACTTC. Its translation is CSVEARRRETQYF.

The chain employs TRBV28 and TRBJ1-4; unclear D gene. From germline, CDR1 is MDHEN and CDR2 SYDVKM. V was trimmed by 4 bases and J by 4 bases, leaving 16 bases between them. The CDR3 runs to 16 residues. The CDR3 DNA reads as TGTGCCAGCAGTTCACATCGGGTCCTTCTTAATGAAAAACTGTTTTTT. Protein sequence: CASSSHRVLLNEKLFF.

This rearrangement joins TRBV28 to TRBJ1-1; 7 nucleotides agree with TRBD1. The CDR3 has 15 amino acids. Looked up from germline, CDR1 is MDHEN and CDR2 is SYDVKM. V gave up 5 bases and J gave up 4 bases; unmatched junction bases: 10. CDR3 in DNA: TGTGCCAGCAGTCCCGGCGGCAGGGGGACCACTGAAGCTTTCTTT. Its translation is CASSPGGRGTTEAFF.

This chain joins TRBV19 and TRBJ1-5; D gene ambiguous. V lost 4 bases, J lost 0 bases, and 10 bases lay in between. Germline loops: CDR1 LNHDA, CDR2 SQIVND (reference sequence). This CDR3 spans 15 amino acids. The CDR3 here is CASSSDGYSNQPQHF. As DNA, the CDR3 is TGTGCCAGTAGTAGCGACGGATATAGCAATCAGCCCCAGCATTTT.

A few counts support this clone. This chain connects TRBV30 to TRBJ1-5; no firm D call. Per germline, CDR1 GTSNPN and CDR2 SVGIG (reference sequence). The CDR3 has 15 residues. Trimming cost V 0 bases and J 0 bases, with 9 bases left between them. The CDR3, as DNA: TGTGCCTGGAGTGTCTCCAGAAATAGCAATCAGCCCCAGCATTTT. Residues: CAWSVSRNSNQPQHF.

The chain carries TRBV5-6 and TRBJ2-7; D may be TRBD2 (6 bases). Trimming took off 0 bases at V and 5 bases at J, with 12 bases between the two ends. Germline CDR1 is SGHDT and CDR2 is YYEEEE. The length of the CDR3 is 14 residues. CDR3: CASSLVRDGHEQYF. The CDR3 DNA reads TGTGCCAGCAGCTTGGTGCGGGATGGCCACGAGCAGTACTTC.

The rearrangement uses TRBV7-9 and TRBJ2-1; D might be TRBD2 (6 bases). The CDR3 sequence is 16 residues long. V lost 4 bases, J lost 6 bases, and 19 bases lay in between. The germline gives CDR1 SEHNR, CDR2 FQNEAQ (reference sequence). The CDR3 region is CASSSRRLDSPNEQFF. DNA of the CDR3: TGTGCCAGCAGCTCAAGACGACTAGATTCCCCCAATGAGCAGTTCTTC.

Worth noting for this clone: The same CDR3 also results from other DNA sequences found in this sample. The chain uses TRBV9 and TRBJ2-3, with D possibly TRBD2 on 5 matching bases. CDR3 size: 14 residues. The V end lost 0 bases, the J end lost 3 bases, and 8 bases lay between the germline ends. Looked up from germline, CDR1 is SGDLS and CDR2 is YYNGEE. Here the CDR3 reads CASSVDGSTDTQYF. The CDR3 DNA follows: TGTGCCAGCAGCGTAGATGGGAGTACAGATACGCAGTATTTT.

This chain connects TRBV2 to TRBJ2-2; maybe TRBD2 (6 bases). Germline values: CDR1 SNHLY, CDR2 FYNNEI. The CDR3 totals 15 residues. The germline V and J ends were trimmed by 3 bases and 4 bases, with 12 bases remaining between them. CDR3 sequence reads: CASSEEGLGTGELFF. The CDR3 DNA follows: TGTGCCAGCAGTGAGGAGGGTTTAGGCACCGGGGAGCTGTTTTTT.

The rearrangement uses TRBV28 and TRBJ1-4; possible D gene TRBD1, 5 bases. Trimming took off 8 bases at V and 11 bases at J, with 12 bases between the two ends. The CDR3 loop spans 11 amino acids. Germline CDR1 is MDHEN and CDR2 is SYDVKM. The CDR3 here is CASGPRGKLFF. CDR3 bases: TGTGCCAGCGGTCCCCGGGGGAAACTGTTTTTT.

The V call is TRBV29-1, the J call TRBJ2-3, with a tentative D call TRBD2 (5 bases). Germline-derived CDR1 and CDR2 are SQVTM and ANQGSEA. The CDR3 covers 12 residues. V lost 7 bases and J 4 bases, leaving 12 bases between the germline ends. The CDR3 sequence: CSATRAADTQYF. As DNA, the CDR3 is TGCAGCGCTACGAGGGCGGCAGATACGCAGTATTTT.

In DNA form, the CDR3 reads TGTGCCAGCAGCCCCTCACAGGGGGCATTACGACTAGCGCGGGAGCTGTTTTTT. Translated, it gives CASSPSQGALRLARELFF. The chain couples TRBV9 to TRBJ2-2; a weak D match, TRBD1 (9 bases). Germline V gives CDR1 SGDLS, CDR2 YYNGEE. Trimming shortened V by 4 bases and J by 9 bases, and 28 bases separated the two germline ends. This CDR3 has 18 amino acids.

The rearrangement uses TRBV7-9 and TRBJ2-7, with TRBD2 identical over 12 bases. This CDR3 has 17 amino acids. V was clipped by 4 bases and J by 3 bases; unmatched bases: 10. Germline CDR1 reads SEHNR; CDR2 reads FQNEAQ (reference sequence). CDR3 residues: CASSSPSGRAGFYEQYF. The CDR3 nucleotides are TGTGCCAGCAGCTCCCCTAGCGGGAGGGCCGGATTCTACGAGCAGTACTTC.

The chain joins TRBV6-1 to TRBJ1-5, with 9 bases that match TRBD1. The CDR3 spans 14 residues. The junction had 3 bases not matched to a gene; V was cut back by 6 bases and J by 3 bases. Germline assignment: CDR1 MNHNS and CDR2 SASEGT. CDR3 residues: CASRRTGDNQPQHF. In DNA form, the CDR3 reads TGTGCCAGCAGAAGGACAGGGGACAATCAGCCCCAGCATTTT.

The V gene is TRBV2, the J gene TRBJ1-2; TRBD1 agrees at 10 bases. Unmatched junction bases numbered 4, after V lost 6 bases and J lost 6 bases. This CDR3 is 13 amino acids long. Germline CDR1 is SNHLY and CDR2 is FYNNEI. CDR3 protein: CASSETGGNGYTF. The CDR3 coding sequence is TGTGCCAGCAGCGAGACAGGGGGCAATGGCTACACCTTC.

The chain couples TRBV7-2 to TRBJ1-1; D gene ambiguous. From germline, CDR1 is SGHTA and CDR2 FQGNSA. There are 13 residues in the CDR3. V dropped 0 bases and J dropped 1 base, with 3 bases sitting between them. This CDR3 is CASSLAENTEAFF. The DNA of the CDR3 is TGTGCCAGCAGCTTAGCAGAGAACACTGAAGCTTTCTTT.